Listed below are T cell receptor beta chains from one sample, sequenced in a study of T cells in Graves' hyperthyroidism and ophthalmopathy. TCRdb re-called the multiplex PCR reads with MiXCR, one entry per CDR3 protein. The table lists over 450,000 distinct CDR3 sequences, about 15% of them singletons, with less than 20% in the top ten. Material: blood. The receptors originated from a woman between 18 and 30 years old with Graves' hyperthyroidism. Each CDR3 is given with its conserved first and last residue. Fields, in order: D gene, V gene, J gene, CDR3 length, clone size, CDR3 protein, CDR3 DNA. The D gene is left open where the match is weak. Clone size appears in some rows only: once, few, many, or a class for an expanded clone.

D gene: TRBD2; V gene: TRBV20-1; J gene: TRBJ2-5; CDR3 length: 16; clone size: many; CDR3 protein: CSASPLAGGDQETQYF; CDR3 DNA: TGCAGTGCTAGCCCTCTAGCGGGAGGCGACCAAGAGACCCAGTACTTC
D gene: TRBD2; V gene: TRBV28; J gene: TRBJ2-1; CDR3 length: 17; clone size: many; CDR3 protein: CASSLLRAGASYNEQFF; CDR3 DNA: TGTGCCAGCAGTTTATTAAGGGCGGGAGCTTCCTACAATGAGCAGTTCTTC
D gene: TRBD1; V gene: TRBV7-8; J gene: TRBJ1-3; CDR3 length: 17; clone size: many; CDR3 protein: CASSLVGQAFSGNTIYF; CDR3 DNA: TGTGCCAGCAGCTTAGTGGGACAGGCCTTCTCTGGAAACACCATATATTTT
D gene: -; V gene: TRBV20-1; J gene: TRBJ1-1; CDR3 length: 15; clone size: many; CDR3 protein: CSAPRDLLENTEAFF; CDR3 DNA: TGCAGTGCTCCTCGGGACCTTCTTGAGAACACTGAAGCTTTCTTT
D gene: -; V gene: TRBV27; J gene: TRBJ1-6; CDR3 length: 16; clone size: few; CDR3 protein: CASSPGGAIYNSPLHF; CDR3 DNA: TGTGCCAGCAGTCCTGGGGGGGCCATCTATAATTCACCCCTCCACTTT
D gene: -; V gene: TRBV11-2; J gene: TRBJ2-2; CDR3 length: 14; clone size: once; CDR3 protein: CASRPGGGAGELFF; CDR3 DNA: TGTGCCAGCAGACCGGGCGGCGGCGCCGGGGAGCTGTTTTTT
D gene: -; V gene: TRBV7-2; J gene: TRBJ2-5; CDR3 length: 15; clone size: -; CDR3 protein: CASSPDSGVQETQYF; CDR3 DNA: TGTGCCAGCAGCCCGGACAGCGGGGTACAAGAGACCCAGTACTTC
D gene: -; V gene: TRBV20-1; J gene: TRBJ1-1; CDR3 length: 13; clone size: many; CDR3 protein: CSAGVGGGGEAFF; CDR3 DNA: TGCAGTGCTGGAGTTGGGGGCGGCGGTGAAGCTTTCTTT
D gene: -; V gene: TRBV5-1; J gene: TRBJ2-1; CDR3 length: 14; clone size: many; CDR3 protein: CASSAGTQGNEQFF; CDR3 DNA: TGCGCCAGCAGCGCCGGGACTCAGGGCAATGAGCAGTTCTTC
D gene: TRBD2; V gene: TRBV11-2; J gene: TRBJ2-1; CDR3 length: 16; clone size: many; CDR3 protein: CASSSKAGGPYNEQFF; CDR3 DNA: TGTGCCAGCAGCTCTAAAGCGGGAGGGCCCTACAATGAGCAGTTCTTC
D gene: TRBD2; V gene: TRBV2; J gene: TRBJ2-3; CDR3 length: 15; clone size: many; CDR3 protein: CASGGTSGNADTQYF; CDR3 DNA: TGTGCCAGCGGGGGGACTAGCGGGAATGCAGATACGCAGTATTTT
D gene: -; V gene: TRBV3-1; J gene: TRBJ2-7; CDR3 length: 17; clone size: -; CDR3 protein: CASSQGGHYHGGDEQYF; CDR3 DNA: TGTGCCAGCAGCCAAGGGGGCCACTATCACGGAGGGGACGAGCAGTACTTC
D gene: -; V gene: TRBV4-2; J gene: TRBJ1-1; CDR3 length: 14; clone size: -; CDR3 protein: CASSRGERDTEAFF; CDR3 DNA: TGTGCCAGCAGCCGGGGGGAGAGGGACACTGAAGCTTTCTTT
D gene: TRBD2; V gene: TRBV6-1; J gene: TRBJ2-5; CDR3 length: 16; clone size: few; CDR3 protein: CASKLNSGRASETQYF; CDR3 DNA: TGTGCCAGCAAGCTGAATAGCGGGAGAGCTTCAGAGACCCAGTACTTC
D gene: -; V gene: TRBV19; J gene: TRBJ1-5; CDR3 length: 15; clone size: many; CDR3 protein: CASSDGSVGNQPQHF; CDR3 DNA: TGTGCCAGTAGTGACGGGAGTGTCGGCAATCAGCCCCAGCATTTT
D gene: -; V gene: TRBV20-1; J gene: TRBJ2-7; CDR3 length: 15; clone size: -; CDR3 protein: CSANHPGPQSYEQYF; CDR3 DNA: TGCAGTGCTAACCACCCTGGACCGCAGTCCTACGAGCAGTACTTC
D gene: -; V gene: TRBV2; J gene: TRBJ2-5; CDR3 length: 13; clone size: many; CDR3 protein: CATRRTPQETQYF; CDR3 DNA: TGTGCCACCCGCCGCACGCCACAAGAGACCCAGTACTTC
D gene: -; V gene: TRBV10-3; J gene: TRBJ2-5; CDR3 length: 12; clone size: -; CDR3 protein: CAISEPRETQYF; CDR3 DNA: TGTGCCATCAGTGAGCCTAGGGAGACCCAGTACTTC
D gene: TRBD1; V gene: TRBV19; J gene: TRBJ1-1; CDR3 length: 14; clone size: few; CDR3 protein: CASRGQGMNTEAFF; CDR3 DNA: TGTGCCAGTAGGGGACAGGGTATGAACACTGAAGCTTTCTTT
D gene: TRBD1; V gene: TRBV18; J gene: TRBJ2-5; CDR3 length: 15; clone size: many; CDR3 protein: CASSAGTGGPETQYF; CDR3 DNA: TGTGCCAGCTCAGCCGGGACAGGGGGCCCAGAGACCCAGTACTTC
D gene: -; V gene: TRBV3-1; J gene: TRBJ1-3; CDR3 length: 16; clone size: many; CDR3 protein: CASSQQGPISGNTIYF; CDR3 DNA: TGTGCCAGCAGCCAACAGGGACCGATCTCTGGAAACACCATATATTTT
D gene: -; V gene: TRBV2; J gene: TRBJ1-1; CDR3 length: 14; clone size: once; CDR3 protein: CASSDTQMNTEAFF; CDR3 DNA: TGTGCCAGCAGTGATACCCAGATGAACACTGAAGCTTTCTTT
D gene: TRBD2; V gene: TRBV7-2; J gene: TRBJ2-5; CDR3 length: 20; clone size: few; CDR3 protein: CASTKKPSSGTSGRAETQYF; CDR3 DNA: TGTGCCAGCACCAAAAAACCGAGTTCTGGGACTAGCGGGAGGGCAGAGACCCAGTACTTC
D gene: -; V gene: TRBV3-1; J gene: TRBJ2-2; CDR3 length: 15; clone size: many; CDR3 protein: CASSRGDLNTGELFF; CDR3 DNA: TGTGCCAGCAGCCGGGGGGACCTGAACACCGGGGAGCTGTTTTTT
D gene: -; V gene: TRBV6-1; J gene: TRBJ1-1; CDR3 length: 15; clone size: many; CDR3 protein: CASRSGGHPNTEAFF; CDR3 DNA: TGTGCCAGCAGATCCGGGGGGCACCCGAACACTGAAGCTTTCTTT